The subject of this entry is one T cell receptor beta chain. Its antigen is unknown. The sample comes from a study of blood T cells in healthy people across ages. General study findings and limits: Diversity figures based on one million T cells were deemed too low.

A minimum of 7 million PBMCs was isolated per sample. The authors ran a second PCR of about 6 to 12 cycles using a sample-barcoded 5' primer and a J-beta primer mix. Tagging of each cDNA molecule was performed by a template-switch adaptor with 12 random nucleotides. TCRdb ran MiXCR on the 5' RACE reads and lists one entry per CDR3 protein. The table lists 1.5 million to 2 million distinct CDR3 sequences, just under 50% of them singletons. The V gene's germline CDR1 is LNHNV and CDR2 YYDKDF (reference sequence). Trimming stripped 3 bases from V and 2 bases from J, with 11 bases between. The CDR3 has 14 residues.

The chain is built from TRBV15 and TRBJ2-7; D is unresolved. Sequencing was done on a sample of blood. This TCR derives from a woman in her thirties or forties in good health. As DNA, the CDR3 is TGTGCCACCAGCAGGGAAGGAACTACCTACGAGCAGTACTTC. It is translated as CATSREGTTYEQYF.